A single T cell receptor (beta chain) is shown here with its context. Its antigen is not known. Produced via immunoSEQ multiplex PCR; TCRdb's table is partial and in-frame only. This sample has 40,000 or so clones, with around nine tenths found just once. This specimen belongs to a study of OX40 agonist ivuxolimab in advanced cancers. Study information: Ivuxolimab was administered intravenously to patients at 0.01 to 10 mg/kg every 2 weeks. Patients with hepatocellular carcinoma, melanoma, renal cell or head and neck cancer made up the dose-escalation patients. One patient with hepatocellular carcinoma and two with cutaneous melanoma, three in all, had partial responses. Study-wide findings and caveats: Still undetermined is the antigen specificity of the expanded peripheral T cells.

CDR1 is ENHRY, CDR2 SYGVKD, per germline. V lost 8 bases and J lost 0, with 14 bases in between. The CDR3 loop spans 15 amino acids. This sample comprised CD4+ or CD8+ T cells sorted from blood, obtained in a trial of the OX40 agonist ivuxolimab. The genes are TRBV10-3 and TRBJ2-1; D is tentatively TRBD1 or TRBD2 (5 bases each). This receptor was taken from an adult with an advanced solid tumor such as melanoma, head and neck, liver or kidney cancer. The CDR3 region is CAIGRGESSYNEQFF. CDR3 in DNA: TGTGCCATCGGCCGAGGGGAGAGCTCCTACAATGAGCAGTTCTTC.